This T cell receptor (beta chain) appears in the sequencing data of a study of T cells in Graves' hyperthyroidism and ophthalmopathy. TCR beta CDR3 regions were amplified from RNA transcripts. Using the HTBI primer set, a first-round RT-PCR was run on the TCR CDR3. TCRdb re-called the multiplex PCR reads through MiXCR, storing one row per CDR3 protein. The sample lists 35,000 to 40,000 distinct CDR3 sequences, around half occurring once. The CDR3 length is 13 residues. Germline loops: CDR1 SGHTA, CDR2 FQGNSA. The V and J ends lost 2 bases and 8 bases respectively, with 11 bases between them. This clonotype was counted at least ten times. A much larger clone differs by one base, so this may be a read error.

Material: blood. The chain links TRBV7-2 to TRBJ2-3, with D perhaps matching TRBD2 (7 bases). The sequence was obtained from a woman between 45 and 65 years old with Graves' hyperthyroidism that later progressed to Graves' ophthalmopathy. CDR3 residues: CASSLLRGGTQYF. Here the CDR3 DNA reads TGTGCCAGCAGCTTACTTAGGGGGGGTACGCAGTATTTT.